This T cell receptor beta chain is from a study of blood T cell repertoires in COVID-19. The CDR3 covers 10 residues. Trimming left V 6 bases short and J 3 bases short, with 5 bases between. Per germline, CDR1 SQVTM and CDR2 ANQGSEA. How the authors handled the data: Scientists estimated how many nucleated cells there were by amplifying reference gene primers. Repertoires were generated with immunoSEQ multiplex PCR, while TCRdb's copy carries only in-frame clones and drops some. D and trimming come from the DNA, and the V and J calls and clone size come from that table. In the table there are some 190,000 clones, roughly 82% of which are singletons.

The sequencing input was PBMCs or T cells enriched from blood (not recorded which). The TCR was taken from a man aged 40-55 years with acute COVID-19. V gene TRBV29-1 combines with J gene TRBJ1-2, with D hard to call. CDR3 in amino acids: CSVRDYGYTF. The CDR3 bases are TGCAGCGTCCGGGACTATGGCTACACCTTC.